The following is a T cell receptor (beta chain) sequence with its context. Its antigen remains unknown. This specimen comes from a study of OX40 agonist ivuxolimab in advanced cancers. About the study: Patients were dosed with the agonistic anti-OX40 (CD134) antibody ivuxolimab. A mean age of about 56 years, range about 20 to 79, was recorded, and 70% to 85% were male. Findings and limits, study-wide: Low normalized T-cell clonal expansion was also seen in some nonresponders.

CDR1 and CDR2 from the germline V gene are MGHDK and SYGVNS. J was trimmed by 5 bases and V by 1 base; bases with no gene match: 9. The CDR3 has 18 amino acids. Profiled with immunoSEQ multiplex PCR; TCRdb holds only in-frame clones, not every one. Among 65,000 to 95,000 clones, about 94% were seen once, and the ten largest hold 8.5% to 10%. This chain connects TRBV25-1 to TRBJ2-2; the match to TRBD1 covers 11 bases. The sequence was collected from an adult with an advanced solid tumor such as melanoma, head and neck, liver or kidney cancer. The sequenced sample was CD4+ or CD8+ T cells sorted from blood, obtained in a trial of the OX40 agonist ivuxolimab. DNA of the CDR3: TGTGCCAGCAGTGAATCGGTGTGGGACAGGGGGACGACCGGGGAGCTGTTTTTT. Protein product: CASSESVWDRGTTGELFF. Looking up the rest from reference TRBV25-1 and TRBJ2-2 gives the full variable domain: EADIYQTPRYLVIGTGKKITLECSQTMGHDKMYWYQQDPGMELHLIHYSYGVNSTEKGDLSSESTVSRIRTEHFPLTLESARPSHTSQYLCASSESVWDRGTTGELFFGEGSRLTVL.